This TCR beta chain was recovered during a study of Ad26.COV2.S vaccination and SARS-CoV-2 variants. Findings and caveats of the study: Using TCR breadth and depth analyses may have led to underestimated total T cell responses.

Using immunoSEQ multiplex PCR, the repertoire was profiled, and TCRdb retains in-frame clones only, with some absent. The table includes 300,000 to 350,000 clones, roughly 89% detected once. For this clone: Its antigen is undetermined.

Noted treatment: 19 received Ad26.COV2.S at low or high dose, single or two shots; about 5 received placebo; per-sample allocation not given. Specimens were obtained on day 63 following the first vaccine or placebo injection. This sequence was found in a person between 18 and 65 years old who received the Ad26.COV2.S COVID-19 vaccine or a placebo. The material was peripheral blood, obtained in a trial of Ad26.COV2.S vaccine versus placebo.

The CDR3 DNA is TGTGCCAGCAGCTTTGGTTGGGGGCTAGCGGGGATCGATGAGCAGTTCTTC. This sequence encodes CASSFGWGLAGIDEQFF. The chain is built from TRBV5-5 and TRBJ2-1, with 9 bases matching TRBD2. Germline lookup yields CDR1 SGHKS and CDR2 YYEKEE (reference sequence). The V and J ends lost 2 bases and 8 bases, in that order; junction bases with no gene match: 14. This CDR3 is built from 17 residues.